This TCR beta chain was captured in a study of T cells in Graves' hyperthyroidism and ophthalmopathy. Amplification yielded TCR beta CDR3 regions, with RNA transcripts as the source. HTBI primers drove first-round RT-PCR of the TCR CDR3. TCRdb called the multiplex PCR reads again in MiXCR, with one record for every CDR3 protein. The table has a few hundred thousand distinct CDR3 sequences, approximately 19% seen once. There are many counts of this clonotype. Its antigen is as yet unknown. Researchers defined stable Graves' hyperthyroidism as no ophthalmopathy progression within 18 months. Hyperthyroidism, newly diagnosed and lasting under 2 months, affected patients aged 18 to 65. Study results and limitations: Stable hyperthyroidism was told apart from ophthalmopathy by a model built on 13 V-J features.

The TCR originated in a woman younger than 30 with Graves' hyperthyroidism. The sequenced sample was blood.

CDR3 loop: CAISERSTGDQPQHF. DNA for the CDR3: TGTGCCATCAGTGAGCGAAGTACAGGGGACCAGCCCCAGCATTTT. J is TRBJ1-5 and V is TRBV10-3; TRBD1 aligns across 7 bases. The CDR3 has 15 amino acids. V shed 2 bases and J 7 bases; nucleotides not matched to a gene: 8. The germline V gene has CDR1 ENHRY and CDR2 SYGVKD.